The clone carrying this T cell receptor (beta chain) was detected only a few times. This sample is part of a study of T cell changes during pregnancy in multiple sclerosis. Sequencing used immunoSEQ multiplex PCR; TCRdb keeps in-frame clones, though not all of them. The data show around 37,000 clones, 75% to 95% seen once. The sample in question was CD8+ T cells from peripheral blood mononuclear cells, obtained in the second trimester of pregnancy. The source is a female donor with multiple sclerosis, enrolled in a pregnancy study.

CDR3 nucleotides: TGTGCCAGCAGCTCCTCAGGGATGGACACTGAAGCTTTCTTT. Translated, it gives CASSSSGMDTEAFF. The chain joins TRBV7-3 to TRBJ1-1, with D possibly being TRBD1 (5 bases). CDR3 length equals 14 residues. The germline V and J ends were trimmed by 4 bases and 3 bases, with 12 bases remaining between them. The germline V gene has CDR1 SGHTA and CDR2 FQGTGA.